This passage covers 21 T cell receptor beta chains from one sample sequenced in a study of CD8 T cells in ankylosing spondylitis. These receptors have no identified antigens. Findings of the study overall: A motif of 8 or 9 highly homologous TCR beta variants was seen as apparently characteristic of ankylosing spondylitis blood.

One entry per CDR3 protein results from TCRdb running MiXCR on the 5' RACE reads. Here the sample spans fewer than 750,000 distinct CDR3 sequences, 15% to 20% being singletons. The sequencing sample was made of blood, either unsorted or a sorted T cell fraction (not recorded which). The receptors were gathered from a male donor with ankylosing spondylitis.

This clonotype has more than one count but fewer than ten. This rearrangement joins TRBV20-1 to TRBJ2-6; TRBD1 matches at 8 bases. The ends lost 6 bases at V and 2 bases at J; junction bases unmatched: 6. The CDR3 loop spans 15 amino acids. Germline V CDR1 and CDR2: DFQATT, SNEGSKA (reference sequence). CDR3 sequence reads: CSATPRGPGANVLTF. Written as DNA, the CDR3 is TGCAGTGCCACCCCCAGGGGGCCTGGGGCCAACGTCCTGACTTTC.

The chain combines TRBV4-3 with TRBJ2-1; D not certain. The CDR3 has 16 residues. Germline CDR1 is LGHNA and CDR2 is YSLEER. Between the trimmed V and J ends, which lost 0 bases and 0 bases, there was a span of 9 bases. This CDR3 reads CASSQDRRSSYNEQFF. CDR3 bases: TGCGCCAGCAGCCAAGACAGGCGCAGCTCCTACAATGAGCAGTTCTTC.

The V gene is TRBV20-1, the J gene TRBJ1-1; D perhaps matches TRBD1 (6 bases). CDR1 is DFQATT and CDR2 is SNEGSKA in the germline V gene (reference sequence). This CDR3 is 13 amino acids long. Deletions cut 0 bases from V and 11 bases from J, with 16 bases between. CDR3 loop: CSARENYLGGAFF. The CDR3 nucleotides are TGCAGTGCTAGAGAGAACTACCTAGGGGGGGCTTTCTTT.

The chain couples TRBV29-1 to TRBJ1-1; D gene uncertain. Trimming shortened V by 1 base and J by 3 bases, and 6 bases separated the two germline ends. The germline gives CDR1 SQVTM, CDR2 ANQGSEA. The CDR3 covers 12 residues. CDR3 in DNA: TGCAGCGTTGAAGTGAGGGACACTGAAGCTTTCTTT. This codes for CSVEVRDTEAFF.

This clonotype was picked up a small number of times. V is TRBV9 and J is TRBJ2-3; D gene unclear. Germline V lookup: CDR1 SGDLS, CDR2 YYNGEE. The V gene lost 5 bases and the J gene lost 0 bases, with 7 bases spanning the gap. The CDR3 sequence is 13 residues long. CDR3 in amino acids: CASSIISTDTQYF. The DNA for the CDR3 is TGTGCCAGCAGTATAATCAGCACAGATACGCAGTATTTT.

This clonotype has just a few counts. The rearrangement joins TRBV9 to TRBJ2-3; D remains unclear. Trimming took off 4 bases at V and 0 bases at J, with 9 bases between the two ends. Germline V lookup: CDR1 SGDLS, CDR2 YYNGEE. The CDR3 sequence is 14 residues long. The CDR3 spells CASSFGYSTDTQYF. CDR3 DNA: TGTGCCAGCAGCTTCGGATATAGCACAGATACGCAGTATTTT.

This chain links TRBV4-3 with TRBJ2-1, with D perhaps matching TRBD1 or TRBD2 (5 bases each). The germline CDR1 and CDR2 sequences are LGHNA and YSLEER. The CDR3 length is 16 residues. Trimming pared 3 bases from V and 10 bases from J, leaving 22 bases between. This CDR3 is CASSHALSGGEGEQFF. The CDR3 bases are TGCGCCAGCAGCCATGCTTTGAGTGGGGGAGAGGGCGAGCAGTTCTTC.

This clonotype has more than one count but fewer than ten. The chain links TRBV15 to TRBJ1-5; no firm D call. Germline lookup yields CDR1 LNHNV and CDR2 YYDKDF (reference sequence). Trimming removed 1 base from V and 1 base from J, with 8 bases in between. CDR3 length equals 15 residues. The CDR3 sequence: CATSRGFQSNQPQHF. The CDR3 DNA reads as TGTGCCACCAGCAGAGGATTTCAGAGCAATCAGCCCCAGCATTTT.

This sequence joins TRBV5-1 and TRBJ2-1; D possibly corresponds to TRBD2 (5 bases). This CDR3 comprises 15 residues. Germline CDR1 SGHRS, CDR2 YFSETQ. V was shortened by 0 bases and J by 2 bases, with 9 bases between the two germline ends. CDR3 residues: CASSLAEGPYNEQFF. The DNA for the CDR3 is TGCGCCAGCAGCTTGGCCGAGGGTCCCTACAATGAGCAGTTCTTC.

The chain couples TRBV19 to TRBJ1-2; D is unresolved. Germline CDR1 is LNHDA and CDR2 is SQIVND (reference sequence). V lost 5 bases and J 4 bases, leaving 8 bases between the germline ends. The CDR3 covers 12 residues. CDR3 loop: CASSLTSYGYTF. CDR3 bases: TGTGCCAGTAGTCTAACCTCCTATGGCTACACCTTC.

The genes are TRBV7-9 and TRBJ2-3, with 13 bases identical to TRBD2. CDR1 and CDR2 (germline): SEHNR, FQNEAQ (reference sequence). J lost 3 bases, V lost 10 bases, and 7 bases had no gene match. The CDR3 spans 15 residues. DNA for the CDR3: TGTGCCATCACGGGACTAGCGGGACCGACAGATACGCAGTATTTT. The encoded protein is CAITGLAGPTDTQYF.

This clonotype was observed once. The chain links TRBV27 to TRBJ1-6; D gene ambiguous. The CDR3 is 13 residues long. Trimming stripped 1 base from V and 5 bases from J, with 3 bases between. The germline gives CDR1 MNHEY, CDR2 SMNVEV (reference sequence). The CDR3 loop reads CASSLFDNSPLHF. For the CDR3, the DNA is TGTGCCAGCAGTTTATTTGATAATTCACCCCTCCACTTT.

The chain employs TRBV29-1 and TRBJ2-7, with 9 bases aligning to TRBD1. V trimming: 8 bases; J trimming: 3 bases; junction bases outside the gene matches: 8. The CDR3 extends over 13 amino acids. Germline CDR1 and CDR2: SQVTM and ANQGSEA. The chain's CDR3 is CSIWTGEGYEQYF. In DNA, the CDR3 is TGCAGCATATGGACAGGGGAGGGCTACGAGCAGTACTTC.

Many counts were recorded for this clonotype. V and J are TRBV12-3 or TRBV12-4 and TRBJ2-4; no firm D call. This CDR3 is 12 amino acids long. The V end was cut by 5 bases, the J end by 6 bases, with 8 bases between. DNA for the CDR3: TGTGCCAGCAGTAGCCGGTCAAACATTCAGTACTTC. This gives the protein CASSSRSNIQYF.

The sample holds many counts of this clonotype. This chain joins TRBV5-1 and TRBJ1-1; the match to TRBD1 covers 9 bases. The trim removed 4 bases at V and 4 bases at J, leaving 8 bases unmatched. This CDR3 region has 15 residues. Germline CDR1 is SGHRS and CDR2 is YFSETQ. The CDR3 sequence is CASSTGQGGSTEAFF. CDR3 sequence (DNA): TGCGCCAGCAGCACGGGACAGGGAGGCAGCACTGAAGCTTTCTTT.

The chain combines TRBV3-1 with TRBJ1-6; D not certain. The CDR3 sequence is 14 residues long. CDR1 and CDR2 from the germline V gene are LGHDT and YNNKEL (reference sequence). V lost 4 bases and J lost 0, with 4 bases in between. The CDR3 loop is CASSPGSYNSPLHF. CDR3 coding DNA: TGTGCCAGCAGCCCCGGCTCCTATAATTCACCCCTCCACTTT.

This rearrangement joins TRBV5-1 to TRBJ2-7, with 10 bases lining up with TRBD1. After removal of 4 bases from V and 3 bases from J, the junction contained 7 bases not matched to a gene. The CDR3 is made up of 15 amino acids. Looked up from germline, CDR1 is SGHRS and CDR2 is YFSETQ. The CDR3 protein is CASSPSDRGLYEQYF. The CDR3 DNA follows: TGCGCCAGCAGCCCTTCTGACAGGGGGCTCTACGAGCAGTACTTC.

Only a few counts were recorded for this clonotype. The chain carries TRBV5-5 and TRBJ2-2, with D perhaps matching TRBD1 (6 bases). The CDR3 runs 17 residues. Germline-derived CDR1 and CDR2 are SGHKS and YYEKEE (reference sequence). V was cut by 5 bases and J by 5 bases, with 22 bases left in between. CDR3 nucleotide sequence: TGTGCCAGCAGTTTCAGTCTCAGGGGTGGACCAACCGGGGAGCTGTTTTTT. Its protein is CASSFSLRGGPTGELFF.

This clonotype appeared a few times. CDR3 nucleotides: TGTGCCAGCAGCTTAACCGTACACACCGGGGAGCTGTTTTTT. It translates to CASSLTVHTGELFF. The rearrangement uses TRBV7-3 and TRBJ2-2; no clear D. The V and J ends lost 0 bases and 3 bases respectively, with 5 bases between them. The CDR3 is made up of 14 amino acids. Per germline, CDR1 SGHTA and CDR2 FQGTGA. Full variable domain (rest looked up from reference TRBV7-3 and TRBJ2-2): GAGVSQTPSNKVTEKGKYVELRCDPISGHTALYWYRQSLGQGPEFLIYFQGTGAADDSGLPNDRFFAVRPEGSVSTLKIQRTERGDSAVYLCASSLTVHTGELFFGEGSRLTVL.

The rearrangement uses TRBV12-3 or TRBV12-4 and TRBJ2-1; no clear D gene. This CDR3 spans 13 amino acids. Between the trimmed V and J ends, which lost 4 bases and 7 bases, there was a span of 11 bases. CDR3 amino acids: CASSSAWANEQFF. CDR3 nucleotide sequence: TGTGCCAGCAGTTCTGCTTGGGCGAATGAGCAGTTCTTC.

This clonotype was counted only a few times. The chain recombines TRBV5-1 with TRBJ2-5; D perhaps matches TRBD2 (5 bases). This CDR3 is 12 amino acids long. The V end was cut by 7 bases, the J end by 4 bases, with 11 bases between. Germline values: CDR1 SGHRS, CDR2 YFSETQ. The CDR3 spells CASGPGLETQYF. The CDR3 DNA is TGCGCCAGCGGCCCGGGGTTAGAGACCCAGTACTTC.